These 21 T cell receptor beta chains came from one sample sequenced in a study of blood T cell repertoires in COVID-19. Clones were sequenced by immunoSEQ multiplex PCR, and TCRdb holds only the in-frame ones, with some missing. The profile shows approximately 100,000 clones, 80% to 90% of them singletons. The specimen sequenced was peripheral blood. These receptors were obtained from a human donor with acute or convalescent COVID-19. The donor label of this sample is uncertain.

The chain joins TRBV25-1 to TRBJ1-2; weak D call: TRBD1 (5 bases). The CDR3 loop spans 13 amino acids. V was clipped by 2 bases and J by 4 bases, with 8 bases between them. Germline assignment: CDR1 MGHDK and CDR2 SYGVNS. Here the CDR3 reads CASSEQGSYGYTF. The CDR3 nucleotides read TGTGCCAGCAGTGAACAGGGAAGCTATGGCTACACCTTC.

This clone occurred a few times. The chain uses TRBV3-1 (or the pseudogene TRBV3-2) and TRBJ1-2; D is unresolved. This CDR3 has 13 residues. Per germline, CDR1 LGHDT and CDR2 YNNKEL (reference sequence). V lost 2 bases to trimming and J lost 8 bases, with 12 bases between them. The CDR3 here is CASSQTESPGYTF. CDR3 DNA sequence: TGTGCCAGCAGCCAAACTGAGAGCCCAGGCTACACCTTC.

V usage is TRBV12-5 and J usage is TRBJ1-1; D unclear. Germline V gene lookup returns CDR1 LGHNT and CDR2 FRNRAP. This CDR3 comprises 15 residues. Trimming took off 0 bases at V and 4 bases at J, with 12 bases between the two ends. The CDR3 nucleotides read TGTGCTAGTGGTTTGGTTCGGGGTGGGAGCACTGAAGCTTTCTTT. Encoded protein: CASGLVRGGSTEAFF.

There are a few counts of this clone. The V gene is TRBV30, the J gene TRBJ2-2, with a possible D match to TRBD1 (6 bases). Germline V gene sequence: CDR1 GTSNPN, CDR2 SVGIG (reference sequence). V lost 3 bases to trimming and J lost 1 base, with 9 bases between them. The CDR3 contains 14 residues. The CDR3 reads CAWSGQQNTGELFF. The CDR3 DNA reads as TGTGCCTGGAGCGGACAGCAGAACACCGGGGAGCTGTTTTTT.

This rearrangement joins TRBV6-5 to TRBJ2-7; 8 bases map to TRBD1. Germline values: CDR1 MNHEY, CDR2 SVGAGI. CDR3 size: 15 residues. The V and J ends lost 5 bases and 3 bases, in that order; junction bases with no gene match: 9. For the CDR3, the DNA is TGTGCCAGCAGTCACCGACTGGACAGGGTCTACGAGCAGTACTTC. Its protein product is CASSHRLDRVYEQYF.

This clone showed up just a few times. J is TRBJ2-5 and V is TRBV19, with D possibly TRBD1 on 6 matching bases. The CDR3 consists of 15 residues. The germline V and J ends were trimmed by 3 bases and 0 bases, with 11 bases remaining between them. CDR1 is LNHDA, CDR2 SQIVND, per germline (reference sequence). Here the CDR3 reads CASSIGGRYQETQYF. CDR3 DNA: TGTGCCAGTAGTATTGGGGGCAGGTACCAAGAGACCCAGTACTTC.

The rearrangement uses TRBV3-1 (or the pseudogene TRBV3-2) and TRBJ2-1; no reliable D call. This CDR3 has 12 residues. The V and J ends lost 3 bases and 5 bases respectively, with 5 bases between them. Germline V gene data show CDR1 as LGHDT and CDR2 as YNNKEL (reference sequence). In DNA, the CDR3 is TGTGCCAGCAGCCACCGGGACAATGAGCAGTTCTTC. It is translated as CASSHRDNEQFF.

The V and J genes are TRBV7-2 and TRBJ2-2, with 10 positions matching TRBD1. The CDR3 covers 15 residues. Germline CDR1 reads SGHTA; CDR2 reads FQGNSA. V lost 3 bases and J lost 5; bases outside the gene matches: 3. The CDR3 sequence: CASSFVGQGTGELFF. The CDR3 DNA reads TGTGCCAGCAGCTTCGTGGGACAGGGGACCGGGGAGCTGTTTTTT.

The chain combines TRBV5-1 with TRBJ2-5; 9 bases are a match to TRBD1. CDR1 and CDR2 (germline): SGHRS, YFSETQ. The V segment lost 4 bases and the J segment 5 bases; nucleotides outside the gene matches: 9. The CDR3 spans 15 residues. Here the CDR3 DNA reads TGCGCCAGCAGCCCACAGGGGGCCGCGGGGGAGACCCAGTACTTC. This encodes CASSPQGAAGETQYF.

This clone showed up just once. This chain connects TRBV4-2 to TRBJ1-1; TRBD1 matches at 8 bases. Germline V CDR1 and CDR2: LGHNA, YNFKEQ. V trimming: 0 bases; J trimming: 1 base; junction bases outside the gene matches: 10. There are 18 residues in the CDR3. The chain's CDR3 is CASSQEVYAGTGNTEAFF. The CDR3 DNA reads as TGTGCCAGCAGCCAAGAGGTCTACGCCGGGACAGGGAACACTGAAGCTTTCTTT.

The CDR3 region has the DNA TGTGCCAGCAGTCCCGTCTGGTTGGAGACCCTCCACTTT. This codes for CASSPVWLETLHF. The V gene is TRBV6-6, the J gene TRBJ1-6, with D hard to call. V lost 5 bases and J 14 bases, leaving 16 bases between the germline ends. Germline CDR1 and CDR2: MNHNY and SVGAGI (reference sequence). The CDR3 length is 13 residues.

CDR3 sequence (DNA): TGTGCCAGCTCGGGACAGTCCTACGAGCAGTACTTC. It translates to CASSGQSYEQYF. The genes are TRBV7-9 and TRBJ2-7; 7 bases line up with TRBD1. With V trimmed by 8 bases and J by 1 base, 2 bases remained unmatched. This CDR3 comprises 12 residues. CDR1 and CDR2 from the germline V gene are SEHNR and FQNEAQ (reference sequence).

The J gene is TRBJ2-1, the V gene TRBV30; possible D gene TRBD1, 5 bases. Germline assignment: CDR1 GTSNPN and CDR2 SVGIG (reference sequence). The CDR3 runs 14 residues. Trimming shortened V by 3 bases and J by 7 bases, and 16 bases separated the two germline ends. The CDR3 sequence is CAWSIGSAGNEQFF. The DNA of the CDR3 is TGTGCCTGGAGCATAGGGTCAGCAGGGAATGAGCAGTTCTTC.

This sequence joins TRBV11-2 and TRBJ1-6; D may be TRBD1 (6 bases). CDR3 length: 14 residues. The germline V gene has CDR1 SGHAT and CDR2 FQNNGV. V was clipped by 0 bases and J by 11 bases, with 11 bases between them. The chain's CDR3 is CASSLDPGEAPLHF. DNA for the CDR3: TGTGCCAGCAGCTTAGATCCAGGGGAAGCACCCCTCCACTTT.

This chain uses TRBV5-8 with TRBJ1-2, with D tentatively TRBD1 (5 bases). The CDR3 has 12 amino acids. Germline loops: CDR1 SGHTS, CDR2 YDEGEE. Deletions cut 4 bases from V and 8 bases from J, with 12 bases between. CDR3 loop: CASSPGGSGYTF. The CDR3, as DNA: TGTGCCAGCAGCCCCGGGGGGAGCGGCTACACCTTC.

The gene calls are TRBV27 and TRBJ2-3; perhaps TRBD1 as D (5 bases). The CDR3 is made up of 14 amino acids. Germline CDR1 and CDR2: MNHEY and SMNVEV (reference sequence). V lost 6 bases and J lost 2, with 12 bases in between. CDR3 DNA sequence: TGTGCCAGCAGCCTCAGGGTACCCACAGATACGCAGTATTTT. Protein: CASSLRVPTDTQYF.

Only one count was recorded for this clone. V usage is TRBV12-3 or TRBV12-4 and J usage is TRBJ2-1; D is ambiguous. With 4 bases removed from V and 3 bases from J, the gap between germline ends came to 4 bases. The CDR3 runs to 12 residues. In DNA form, the CDR3 reads TGTGCCAGCAGTTCAGTCTACAATGAGCAGTTCTTC. This translates into CASSSVYNEQFF.

The chain employs TRBV27 and TRBJ1-2; 8 bases fit TRBD1. In germline, CDR1 is MNHEY, CDR2 SMNVEV (reference sequence). The CDR3 runs 17 residues. V lost 5 bases and J lost 4; bases outside the gene matches: 15. The CDR3 region is CASSLRQGFSYSYGYTF. The CDR3 DNA sequence: TGTGCCAGCAGTCTACGACAGGGGTTCTCTTATAGCTATGGCTACACCTTC.

The chain carries TRBV6-5 and TRBJ1-5, with D possibly TRBD1 on 6 matching bases. V gave up 8 bases and J gave up 2 bases, with 10 bases separating them. The CDR3 is 13 amino acids. Germline V CDR1 and CDR2: MNHEY, SVGAGI. CDR3 sequence (DNA): TGTGCCAGCCAAGGGGGAGGCAATCAGCCCCAGCATTTT. Its protein product is CASQGGGNQPQHF.

This chain uses TRBV29-1 with TRBJ1-5, with TRBD1 matching over 7 bases. The CDR3 is 13 amino acids. Germline V CDR1 and CDR2: SQVTM, ANQGSEA. With V trimmed by 8 bases and J by 4 bases, 8 bases remained unmatched. CDR3 sequence: CSIKTGNNQPQHF. CDR3 bases: TGCAGCATTAAGACAGGGAATAATCAGCCCCAGCATTTT.

The gene calls are TRBV4-2 and TRBJ2-1, with 10 bases lining up with TRBD2. The germline gives CDR1 LGHNA, CDR2 YNFKEQ. V shed 2 bases and J 3 bases; nucleotides not matched to a gene: 13. CDR3 size: 19 residues. The CDR3 DNA reads TGTGCCAGCAGCCAACCCGCGCTAGCGGGAGACATCTTCTACAATGAGCAGTTCTTC. Residues: CASSQPALAGDIFYNEQFF.